The clone carrying this TCR beta chain was seen more than once but under ten times. As yet, its antigen is unknown. The CDR3 has 16 residues. Germline V gives CDR1 ENHRY, CDR2 SYGVKD. V trimming: 3 bases; J trimming: 7 bases; junction bases outside the gene matches: 11. Authors of the study amplified TCR beta CDR3 regions from RNA transcripts. The HTBI primer set drove a first-round RT-PCR of the TCR CDR3. TCRdb passed the multiplex PCR reads through MiXCR, listing each CDR3 protein once. The data hold about 700,000 distinct CDR3 sequences, with around 13% observed a single time. This record comes from a study of T cells in Graves' hyperthyroidism and ophthalmopathy. Those with hyperthyroidism were 18 to 65 years old, newly diagnosed, and ill for under 2 months. Lactation, pregnancy, other autoimmune disease or uncontrolled infection led to exclusion of patients. Each diagnosis was grounded in clinical symptoms, serum thyroxine and TRAb, thyroid ultrasound, and orbital computed tomography.

Study-wide findings and caveats: Clonotypes that were expanded in thyroid above 0.001 mostly appeared in blood too.

The specimen was blood. The chain couples TRBV10-3 to TRBJ2-1, with 8 bases identical to TRBD2. The TCR originated in a woman younger than 35 with Graves' hyperthyroidism. The CDR3 DNA sequence: TGTGCCATCAGTGACGGTCCGGGAGGGCCTCGAAATGAGCAGTTCTTC. This gives the protein CAISDGPGGPRNEQFF.